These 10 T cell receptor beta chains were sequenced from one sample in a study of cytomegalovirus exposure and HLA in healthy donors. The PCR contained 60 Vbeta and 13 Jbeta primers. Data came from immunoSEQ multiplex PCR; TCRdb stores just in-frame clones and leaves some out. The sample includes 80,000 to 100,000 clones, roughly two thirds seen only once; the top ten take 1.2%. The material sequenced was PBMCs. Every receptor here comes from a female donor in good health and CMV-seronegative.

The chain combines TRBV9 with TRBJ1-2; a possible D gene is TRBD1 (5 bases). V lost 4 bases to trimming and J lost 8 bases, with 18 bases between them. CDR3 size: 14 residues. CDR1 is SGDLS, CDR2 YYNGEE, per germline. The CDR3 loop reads CASSPNLGTGGYTF. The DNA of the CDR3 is TGTGCCAGCAGCCCGAACCTGGGGACTGGAGGCTACACCTTC.

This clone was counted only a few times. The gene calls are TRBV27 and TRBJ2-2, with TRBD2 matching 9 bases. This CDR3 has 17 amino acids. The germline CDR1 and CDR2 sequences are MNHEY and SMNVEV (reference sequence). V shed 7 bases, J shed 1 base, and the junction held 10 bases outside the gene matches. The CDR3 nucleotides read TGTGCCAGCAAACTTAGCGGGAGCCCCCTGAACACCGGGGAGCTGTTTTTT. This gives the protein CASKLSGSPLNTGELFF.

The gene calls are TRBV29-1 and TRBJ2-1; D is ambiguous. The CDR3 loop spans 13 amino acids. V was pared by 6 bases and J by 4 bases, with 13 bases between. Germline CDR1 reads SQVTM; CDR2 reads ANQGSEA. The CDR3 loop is CSVSLVGYNEQFF. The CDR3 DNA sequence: TGCAGCGTCAGTCTAGTCGGGTACAATGAGCAGTTCTTC.

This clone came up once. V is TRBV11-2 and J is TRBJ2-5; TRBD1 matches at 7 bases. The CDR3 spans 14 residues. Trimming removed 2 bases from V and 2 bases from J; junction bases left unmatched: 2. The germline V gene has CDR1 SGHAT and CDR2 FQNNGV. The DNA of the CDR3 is TGTGCCAGCAGCTTACCGGGACAGCAAGAGACCCAGTACTTC. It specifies CASSLPGQQETQYF.

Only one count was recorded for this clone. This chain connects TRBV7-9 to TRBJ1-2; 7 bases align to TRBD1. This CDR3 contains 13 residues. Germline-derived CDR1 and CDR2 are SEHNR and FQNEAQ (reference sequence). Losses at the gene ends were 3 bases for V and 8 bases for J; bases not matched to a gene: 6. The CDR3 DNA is TGTGCCAGCAGCTTGGGGACAGTTTCCGGCTACACCTTC. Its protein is CASSLGTVSGYTF.

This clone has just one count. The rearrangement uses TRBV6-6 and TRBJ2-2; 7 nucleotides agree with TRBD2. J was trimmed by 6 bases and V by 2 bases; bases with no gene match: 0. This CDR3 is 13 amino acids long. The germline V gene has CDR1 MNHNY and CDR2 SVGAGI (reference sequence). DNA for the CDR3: TGTGCCAGCAGTTACGGACTAGCCGGGGAGCTGTTTTTT. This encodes CASSYGLAGELFF.

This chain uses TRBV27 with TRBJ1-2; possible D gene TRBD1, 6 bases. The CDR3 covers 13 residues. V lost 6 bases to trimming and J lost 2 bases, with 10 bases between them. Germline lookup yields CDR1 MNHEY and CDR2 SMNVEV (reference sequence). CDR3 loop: CASSQDRNYGYTF. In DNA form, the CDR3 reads TGTGCCAGCAGCCAGGACAGAAACTATGGCTACACCTTC.

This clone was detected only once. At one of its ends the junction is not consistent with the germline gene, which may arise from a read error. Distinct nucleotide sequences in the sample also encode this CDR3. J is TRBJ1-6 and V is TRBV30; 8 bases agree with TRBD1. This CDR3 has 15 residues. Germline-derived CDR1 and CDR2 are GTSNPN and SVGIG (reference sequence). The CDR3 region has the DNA TGTGCCTGGAGTTGGACGACAGGGGTTAATTCCCCCCTCCACTTT. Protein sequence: CAWSWTTGVNSPLHF. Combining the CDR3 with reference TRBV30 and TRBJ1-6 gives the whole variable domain SQTIHQWPATLVQPVGSPLSLECTVEGTSNPNLYWYRQAAGRGLQLLFYSVGIGQISSEVPQNLSASRPQDRQFILSSKKLLLSDSGFYLCAWSWTTGVNSPLHFGNGTRLTVT.

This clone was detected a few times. The CDR3 reads CASSSLAGTSTDTQYF. The CDR3 region has the DNA TGTGCCAGCAGTTCCTTAGCGGGAACTAGCACAGATACGCAGTATTTT. This chain joins TRBV28 and TRBJ2-3; 8 bases are a match to TRBD2. Losses at the gene ends were 4 bases for V and 0 bases for J; bases not matched to a gene: 6. Germline CDR1 is MDHEN and CDR2 is SYDVKM. The CDR3 sequence is 16 residues long. The full variable domain, in which reference TRBV28 and TRBJ2-3 provide the parts outside the CDR3, is DVKVTQSSRYLVKRTGEKVFLECVQDMDHENMFWYRQDPGLGLRLIYFSYDVKMKEKGDIPEGYSVSREKKERFSLILESASTNQTSMYLCASSSLAGTSTDTQYFGPGTRLTVL.

This chain's CDR3 is CASSITGANTEAFF. The DNA of the CDR3 is TGTGCCAGCAGCATTACAGGGGCGAACACTGAAGCTTTCTTT. The chain has TRBV6-6 and TRBJ1-1; 7 positions agree with TRBD1. The junction had 5 bases not matched to a gene; V was cut back by 6 bases and J by 1 base. This CDR3 is 14 amino acids long. CDR1 is MNHNY, CDR2 SVGAGI, per germline (reference sequence).